Below, one T cell receptor beta chain is given with its context. What it binds is unknown. Use of 60 Vbeta and 13 Jbeta primers characterized the PCR. Repertoires were generated with immunoSEQ multiplex PCR, while TCRdb's copy carries only in-frame clones and drops some. The sample lists around 160,000 clones, approximately 70% seen once, with 2.5% to 3% in the top ten. The CDR3 totals 10 residues. V was cut by 10 bases and J by 4 bases, with 7 bases left in between. The germline CDR1 and CDR2 sequences are LNHDA and SQIVND (reference sequence). This entry belongs to a study of cytomegalovirus exposure and HLA in healthy donors. Notes on the study in general: An analysis done earlier found most TCR beta V segments productive about 90% or about 30% of the time.

The receptor was derived from a woman aged 40-49 years in good health and CMV-seropositive. The chain is built from TRBV19 and TRBJ1-2; D gene unclear. What was sequenced was PBMCs. The CDR3 sequence: CATLGYGYTF. In DNA form, the CDR3 reads TGTGCCACCCTAGGCTATGGCTACACCTTC.